This is a list of T cell receptor beta chains from one sample in a study. MiXCR, run by TCRdb on the RT-PCR reads, gives a single entry per CDR3 protein. The sample holds fewer than 800,000 distinct CDR3 sequences; 13% to 15% are singletons and the top ten take about 3.6%. Sequencing used memory CD4+ T cells from blood. These receptors originate from a female donor in good health, serving as a healthy control. CDR3s include the opening cysteine and the closing phenylalanine or tryptophan. D genes are given only for firm matches. Part of the rows lack a size; the others show once, few, many or a class for expanded clones.

j_call,clone_size,d_call,v_call,cdr3_nt,cdr3_aa
TRBJ2-3,NA,NA,TRBV12-3/TRBV12-4,TGTGCCAGCAGCGGAGGGTCTAACACAGATACGCAGTATTTT,CASSGGSNTDTQYF
TRBJ1-5,NA,NA,TRBV7-2,TGTGCCAGCAGCTTGCAGGGTCAAAGCAATCAGCCCCAGCATTTT,CASSLQGQSNQPQHF
TRBJ2-5,few,NA,TRBV20-1,TGCAGTGCTAGTTCGCGCGAGACCCAGTACTTC,CSASSRETQYF
TRBJ1-5,many,TRBD1,TRBV6-5,TGTGCCAGCCTCCCCCGCAGGGGGGCCAATCAGCCCCAGCATTTT,CASLPRRGANQPQHF
TRBJ2-5,many,TRBD2,TRBV5-1,TGCGCCAGCAGCCCCGACGGGCGGGAGGAAGGGGAGACCCAGTACTTC,CASSPDGREEGETQYF
TRBJ1-2,many,NA,TRBV12-3/TRBV12-4,TGTGCCAGCAGTTACTGGGGGGGGGTCGGCGGCTACACCTTC,CASSYWGGVGGYTF
TRBJ1-2,NA,NA,TRBV20-1,TGCAGTGCTACTTCCGGGACGGTCAACTATGGCTACACCTTC,CSATSGTVNYGYTF
TRBJ1-6,NA,TRBD1,TRBV7-8,TGTGCCAGCAACAAACTAGGACAGGGATTCGGTTCACCCCTCCACTTT,CASNKLGQGFGSPLHF
TRBJ2-5,many,NA,TRBV4-3,TGCGCCAGCAGCCAGGGGCAAGCGCCCCAAGAGACCCAGTACTTC,CASSQGQAPQETQYF
TRBJ1-1,few,NA,TRBV7-2,TGTGCCAGCAGCTCTGGCAGGGTTCGTACGGCTTTCTTT,CASSSGRVRTAFF
TRBJ2-2,many,TRBD1,TRBV7-2,TGTGCCAGCAGCCCCGTAACAGGGGGCACCGGGGAGCTGTTTTTT,CASSPVTGGTGELFF
TRBJ1-2,few,NA,TRBV6-5,TGTGCCAGCAGTGAAAGTTTAGGACAGAGGTACACCTTC,CASSESLGQRYTF
TRBJ1-3,few,NA,TRBV20-1,TGCAGTGCTAGAGGGGAGACACTCATCTCTGGAAACACCATATATTTT,CSARGETLISGNTIYF
TRBJ2-7,many,TRBD2,TRBV20-1,TGCAGTGCTAGAGATATCCTAGCGGGAGGATTCTACGAGCAGTACTTC,CSARDILAGGFYEQYF
TRBJ2-2,many,NA,TRBV7-2,TGTGCCAGCAGCTTATCGCGGGCCGGGGAGCTGTTTTTT,CASSLSRAGELFF
TRBJ2-4,NA,NA,TRBV28,TGTGCCAGCAGTTCCGCCGCGGGGACGGGCCTAGCCAAAAACATTCAGTACTTC,CASSSAAGTGLAKNIQYF
TRBJ1-4,NA,NA,TRBV4-2,TGTGCCAGCAGCCAAGATCCTACGGGAACTAATGAAAAACTGTTTTTT,CASSQDPTGTNEKLFF
TRBJ1-6,few,TRBD1,TRBV27,TGTGCCAGCAGAATTTGGACAGGGGAAAATTCACCCCTCCACTTT,CASRIWTGENSPLHF
TRBJ2-5,few,TRBD2,TRBV20-1,TGCAGTGCTAGGGGACTAGCGGGGTCCACGGAGACCCAGTACTTC,CSARGLAGSTETQYF
TRBJ1-1,few,TRBD1,TRBV12-3/TRBV12-4,TGTGCCAGCAGTCCCGGAATACAGGGGTTCCCTGAAGCTTTCTTT,CASSPGIQGFPEAFF
TRBJ1-4,NA,NA,TRBV5-1,TGCGCCAGCAGCTGGGATACAGGCGAAAAACTGTTTTTT,CASSWDTGEKLFF
TRBJ2-5,few,NA,TRBV4-1,TGCGCCAGCGGACCCGGGAGGCCTACGGGGGCCGGAGGGGAGACCCAGTACTTC,CASGPGRPTGAGGETQYF
TRBJ2-3,few,TRBD1,TRBV5-1,TGCGCCAGCAGCGGCCGAGGGGGGACAGGAACGACTAGCACAGATACGCAGTATTTT,CASSGRGGTGTTSTDTQYF